This TCR beta chain is drawn from a study of CXCR3-negative and CXCR3-positive naive CD8 T cells. Across the study: The study obtained 140 million or so TRB reads, about 1.5 +/- 0.3 million per library.

Researchers reported sorting every CD8+ T cell subset in triplicate, 300,000 cells per sort. Overall study results and limits: Freshly isolated PBMCs were used in most assays, given partial CXCR3 loss after freezing. Hydrophobicity was higher for TRB CDR3s found in CXCR3-positive naive cells than in CXCR3-negative naive cells.

5' RACE that incorporated UMI labels was used to prepare the TRB cDNA libraries. TCRdb re-called the 5' RACE reads and gives one entry per CDR3 protein, without DNA. This sample's table reports fewer than 80,000 distinct CDR3 sequences. Note on this clonotype: What it binds is unknown.

The sequence was obtained from a human donor in good health. Some clones in this sample may be carry-over from other donors' samples. Sequencing used naive CXCR3- CD8+ T cells from blood. Subset described: CD45RO-CCR7+CD27+CD95- naive CD8+ T cells lacking CXCR3 (TNR3-).

This CDR3 reads CSVAGGTGELFF. The V call is TRBV29-1, the J call TRBJ2-2; TCRdb's D call of TRBD1 is untestable without DNA. The germline gives CDR1 SQVTM, CDR2 ANQGSEA. CDR3 length: 12 residues.